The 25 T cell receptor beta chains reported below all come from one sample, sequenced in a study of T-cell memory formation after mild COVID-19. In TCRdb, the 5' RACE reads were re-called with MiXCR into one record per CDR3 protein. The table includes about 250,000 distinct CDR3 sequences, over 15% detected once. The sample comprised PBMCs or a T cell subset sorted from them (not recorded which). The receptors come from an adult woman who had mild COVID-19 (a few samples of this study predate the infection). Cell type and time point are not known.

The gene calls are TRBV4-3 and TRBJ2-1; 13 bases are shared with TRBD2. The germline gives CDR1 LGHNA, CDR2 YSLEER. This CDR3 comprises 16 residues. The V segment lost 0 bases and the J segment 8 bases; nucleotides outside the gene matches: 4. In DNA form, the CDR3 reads TGCGCCAGCAGCCAAGACGGACTAGCGGGAGTCGATGAGCAGTTCTTC. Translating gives CASSQDGLAGVDEQFF.

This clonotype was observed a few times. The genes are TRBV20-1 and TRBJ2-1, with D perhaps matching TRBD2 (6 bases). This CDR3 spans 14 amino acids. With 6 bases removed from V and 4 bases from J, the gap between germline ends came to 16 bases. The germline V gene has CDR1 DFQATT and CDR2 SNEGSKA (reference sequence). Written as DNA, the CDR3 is TGCAGTGCCCCCCTTGCGGGGTTTTACAATGAGCAGTTCTTC. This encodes CSAPLAGFYNEQFF.

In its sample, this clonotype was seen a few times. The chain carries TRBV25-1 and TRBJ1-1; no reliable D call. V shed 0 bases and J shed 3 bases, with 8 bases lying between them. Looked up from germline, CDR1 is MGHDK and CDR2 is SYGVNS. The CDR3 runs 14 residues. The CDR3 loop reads CASSEYWRDTEAFF. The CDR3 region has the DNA TGTGCCAGCAGTGAATATTGGCGTGACACTGAAGCTTTCTTT.

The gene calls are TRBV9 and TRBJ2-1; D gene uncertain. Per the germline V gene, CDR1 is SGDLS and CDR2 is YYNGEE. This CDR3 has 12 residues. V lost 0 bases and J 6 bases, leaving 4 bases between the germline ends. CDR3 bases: TGTGCCAGCAGCGTAGACACCAATGAGCAGTTCTTC. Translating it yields CASSVDTNEQFF.

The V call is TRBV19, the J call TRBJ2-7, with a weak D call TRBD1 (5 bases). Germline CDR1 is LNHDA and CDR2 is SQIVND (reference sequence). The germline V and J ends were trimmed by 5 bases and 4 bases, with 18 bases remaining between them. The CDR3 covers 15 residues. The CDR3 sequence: CASSDQGLPNYEQYF. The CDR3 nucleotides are TGTGCCAGTAGTGATCAGGGTCTCCCCAATTACGAGCAGTACTTC.

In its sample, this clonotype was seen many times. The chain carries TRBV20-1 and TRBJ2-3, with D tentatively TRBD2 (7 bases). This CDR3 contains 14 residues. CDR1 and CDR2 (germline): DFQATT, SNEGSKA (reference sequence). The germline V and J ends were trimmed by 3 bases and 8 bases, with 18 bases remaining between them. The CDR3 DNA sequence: TGCAGTGCTAGTGGAGGGGGGGCCGTTTCTACGCAGTATTTT. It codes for CSASGGGAVSTQYF.

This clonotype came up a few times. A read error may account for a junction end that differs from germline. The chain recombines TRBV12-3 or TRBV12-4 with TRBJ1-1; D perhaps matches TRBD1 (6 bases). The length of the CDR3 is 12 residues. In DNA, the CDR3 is TGTGCCAGCAGTTTGGGGGGGCGGCGGACGAGCTTT. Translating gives CASSLGGRRTSF.

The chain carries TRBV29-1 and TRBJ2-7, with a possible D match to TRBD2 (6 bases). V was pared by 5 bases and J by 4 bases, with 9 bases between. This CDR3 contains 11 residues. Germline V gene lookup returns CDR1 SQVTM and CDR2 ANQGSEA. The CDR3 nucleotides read TGCAGCGTTCTCGGGGGTTACGAGCAGTACTTC. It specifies CSVLGGYEQYF.

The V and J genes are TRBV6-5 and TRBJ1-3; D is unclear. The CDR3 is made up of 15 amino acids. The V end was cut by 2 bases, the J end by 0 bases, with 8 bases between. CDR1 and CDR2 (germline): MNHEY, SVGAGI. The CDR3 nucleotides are TGTGCCAGCAGTTACGACCGCTTCTCTGGAAACACCATATATTTT. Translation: CASSYDRFSGNTIYF.

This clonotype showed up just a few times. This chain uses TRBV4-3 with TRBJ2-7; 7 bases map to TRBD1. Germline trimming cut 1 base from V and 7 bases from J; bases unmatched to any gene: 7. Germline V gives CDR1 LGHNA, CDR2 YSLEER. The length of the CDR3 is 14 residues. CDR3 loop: CASSQGLWDREQYF. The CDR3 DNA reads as TGCGCCAGCAGCCAAGGTCTTTGGGACAGAGAGCAGTACTTC.

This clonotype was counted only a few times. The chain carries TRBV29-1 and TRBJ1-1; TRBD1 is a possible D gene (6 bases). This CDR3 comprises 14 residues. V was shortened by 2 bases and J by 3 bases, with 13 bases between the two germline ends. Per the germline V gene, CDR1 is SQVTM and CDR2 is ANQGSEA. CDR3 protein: CSVENAGADTEAFF. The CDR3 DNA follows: TGCAGCGTTGAAAACGCAGGGGCGGACACTGAAGCTTTCTTT.

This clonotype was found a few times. CDR3 coding DNA: TGTGCCTGGAGGGGGGGAGGGCGACGCGAGCAGTACTTC. It translates to CAWRGGGRREQYF. The V gene is TRBV30, the J gene TRBJ2-7; TRBD2 matches at 7 bases. The CDR3 extends over 13 amino acids. The germline gives CDR1 GTSNPN, CDR2 SVGIG (reference sequence). V lost 3 bases to trimming and J lost 6 bases; unmatched junction nucleotides: 8.

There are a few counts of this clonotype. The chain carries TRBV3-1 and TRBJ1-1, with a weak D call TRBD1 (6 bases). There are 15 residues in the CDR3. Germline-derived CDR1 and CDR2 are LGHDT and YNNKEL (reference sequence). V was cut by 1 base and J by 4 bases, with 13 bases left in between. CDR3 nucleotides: TGTGCCAGCAGCCAAGGAACAGGGAGGGGCACTGAAGCTTTCTTT. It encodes CASSQGTGRGTEAFF. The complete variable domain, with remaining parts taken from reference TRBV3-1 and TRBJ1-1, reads DTAVSQTPKYLVTQMGNDKSIKCEQNLGHDTMYWYKQDSKKFLKIMFSYNNKELIINETVPNRFSPKSPDKAHLNLHINSLELGDSAVYFCASSQGTGRGTEAFFGQGTRLTVV.

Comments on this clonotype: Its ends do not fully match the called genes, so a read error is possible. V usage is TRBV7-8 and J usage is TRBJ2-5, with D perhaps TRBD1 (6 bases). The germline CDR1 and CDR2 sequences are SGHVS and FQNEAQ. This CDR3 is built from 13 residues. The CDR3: CASSSDSQVTQYF. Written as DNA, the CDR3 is TGTGCCAGCAGCTCGGACAGCCAAGTGACCCAGTACTTC.

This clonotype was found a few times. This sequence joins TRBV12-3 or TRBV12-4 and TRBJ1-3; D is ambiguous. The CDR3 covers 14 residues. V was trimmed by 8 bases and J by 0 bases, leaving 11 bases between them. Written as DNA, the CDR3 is TGTGCCAGCTACCGGGCCAACTCTGGAAACACCATATATTTT. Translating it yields CASYRANSGNTIYF.

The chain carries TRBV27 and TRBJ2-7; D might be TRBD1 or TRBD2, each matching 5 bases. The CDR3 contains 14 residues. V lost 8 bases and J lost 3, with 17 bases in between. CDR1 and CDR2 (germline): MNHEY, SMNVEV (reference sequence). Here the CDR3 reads CASGTSAAGYEQYF. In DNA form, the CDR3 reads TGTGCCAGCGGGACGTCGGCGGCGGGCTACGAGCAGTACTTC.

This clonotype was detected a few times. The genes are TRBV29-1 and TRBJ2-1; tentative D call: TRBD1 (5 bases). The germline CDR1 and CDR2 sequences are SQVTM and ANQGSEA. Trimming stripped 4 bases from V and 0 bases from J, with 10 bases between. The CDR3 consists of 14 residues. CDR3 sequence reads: CSVGRVDSYNEQFF. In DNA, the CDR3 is TGCAGCGTTGGCAGGGTAGACTCCTACAATGAGCAGTTCTTC.

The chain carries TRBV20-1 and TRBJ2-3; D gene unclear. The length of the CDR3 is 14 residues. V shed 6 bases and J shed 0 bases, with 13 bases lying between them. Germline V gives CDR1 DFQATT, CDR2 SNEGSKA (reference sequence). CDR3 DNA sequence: TGCAGTGCCCACGGGTCTTCTAGCACAGATACGCAGTATTTT. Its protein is CSAHGSSSTDTQYF.

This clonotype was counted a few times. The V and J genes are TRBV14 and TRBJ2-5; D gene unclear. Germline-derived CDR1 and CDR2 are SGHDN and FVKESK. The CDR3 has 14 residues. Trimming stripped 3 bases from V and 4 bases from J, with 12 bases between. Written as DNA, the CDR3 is TGTGCCAGCAGCCACCGGGCTATCGGAGAGACCCAGTACTTC. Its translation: CASSHRAIGETQYF. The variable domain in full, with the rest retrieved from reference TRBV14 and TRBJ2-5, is EAGVTQFPSHSVIEKGQTVTLRCDPISGHDNLYWYRRVMGKEIKFLLHFVKESKQDESGMPNNRFLAERTGGTYSTLKVQPAELEDSGVYFCASSHRAIGETQYFGPGTRLLVL.

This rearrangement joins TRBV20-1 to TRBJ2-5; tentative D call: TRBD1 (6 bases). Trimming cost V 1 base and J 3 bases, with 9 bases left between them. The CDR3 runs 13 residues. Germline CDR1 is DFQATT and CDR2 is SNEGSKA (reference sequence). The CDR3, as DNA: TGCAGTGCTAGAGGCCGACAGGAAGAGACCCAGTACTTC. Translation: CSARGRQEETQYF.

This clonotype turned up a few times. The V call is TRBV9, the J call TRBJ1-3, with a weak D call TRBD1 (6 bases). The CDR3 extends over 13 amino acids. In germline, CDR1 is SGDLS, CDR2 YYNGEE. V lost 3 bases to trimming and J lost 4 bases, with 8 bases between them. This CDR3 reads CASSADRGNTIYF. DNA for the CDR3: TGTGCCAGCAGCGCAGACAGGGGAAACACCATATATTTT.

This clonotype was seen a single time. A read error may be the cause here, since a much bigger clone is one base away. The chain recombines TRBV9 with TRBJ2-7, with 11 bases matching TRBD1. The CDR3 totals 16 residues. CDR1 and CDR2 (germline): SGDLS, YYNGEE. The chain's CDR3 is CASSVAGTGGSYEQHF. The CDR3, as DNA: TGTGCCAGCAGCGTAGCCGGGACAGGGGGGTCCTACGAGCAGCACTTC.

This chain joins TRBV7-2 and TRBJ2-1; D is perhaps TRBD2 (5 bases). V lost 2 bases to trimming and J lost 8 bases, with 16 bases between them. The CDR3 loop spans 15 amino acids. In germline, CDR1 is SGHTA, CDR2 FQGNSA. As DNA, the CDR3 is TGTGCCAGCAGCTTATCCATGTTGAGGGCGGATGAGCAGTTCTTC. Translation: CASSLSMLRADEQFF. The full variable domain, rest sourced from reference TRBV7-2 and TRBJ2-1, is GAGVSQSPSNKVTEKGKDVELRCDPISGHTALYWYRQSLGQGLEFLIYFQGNSAPDKSGLPSDRFSAERTGGSVSTLTIQRTQQEDSAVYLCASSLSMLRADEQFFGPGTRLTVL.

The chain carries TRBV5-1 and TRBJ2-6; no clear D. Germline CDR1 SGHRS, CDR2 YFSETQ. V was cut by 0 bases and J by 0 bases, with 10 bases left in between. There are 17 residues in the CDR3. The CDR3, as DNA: TGCGCCAGCAGCTTGGCAAGCTCGAGCTCTGGGGCCAACGTCCTGACTTTC. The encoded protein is CASSLASSSSGANVLTF.

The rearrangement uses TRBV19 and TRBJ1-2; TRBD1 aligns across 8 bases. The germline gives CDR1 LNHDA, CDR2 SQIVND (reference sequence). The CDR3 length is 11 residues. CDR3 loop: CACQGAIGYTF. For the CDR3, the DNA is TGTGCGTGTCAGGGGGCGATTGGCTACACCTTC.